The 17 T cell receptor beta chains listed next were all sequenced from one sample in a study of blood T cell repertoires in COVID-19. The method was immunoSEQ multiplex PCR; TCRdb's version includes in-frame clones alone and lacks a portion of them. This table holds approximately 73,000 clones, roughly 86% found once. The specimen was peripheral blood. The receptors stem from a woman in her sixties with acute or convalescent COVID-19.

J is TRBJ2-5 and V is TRBV5-4; 8 bases match TRBD2. The trim removed 4 bases at V and 5 bases at J, leaving 7 bases unmatched. The CDR3 contains 14 residues. Germline V CDR1 and CDR2: SGHNT, YYREEE (reference sequence). CDR3: CASSREGRGETQYF. The CDR3 bases are TGTGCCAGCAGCCGGGAGGGCCGGGGTGAGACCCAGTACTTC.

Only a few counts were recorded for this clone. Within the sample, other DNA sequences also encode this same CDR3. This chain links TRBV5-1 with TRBJ2-1; D not certain. The V gene's germline CDR1 is SGHRS and CDR2 YFSETQ. The CDR3 loop spans 12 amino acids. Trimming pared 0 bases from V and 7 bases from J, leaving 5 bases between. In DNA form, the CDR3 reads TGCGCCAGCAGCTTGGCCATGAATGAGCAGTTCTTC. Translated: CASSLAMNEQFF.

This sequence joins TRBV6-5 and TRBJ2-7; D is possibly TRBD1 (7 bases). V lost 7 bases and J 4 bases, leaving 20 bases between the germline ends. Germline V gives CDR1 MNHEY, CDR2 SVGAGI. The CDR3 contains 15 residues. As DNA, the CDR3 is TGTGCCAGCATTACAGGGGTGAGGGGAGGATACGAGCAGTACTTC. Amino acid sequence: CASITGVRGGYEQYF.

The chain has TRBV28 and TRBJ1-5; TRBD1 aligns across 9 bases. CDR3 length: 14 amino acids. Germline CDR1 reads MDHEN; CDR2 reads SYDVKM. V shed 7 bases and J 2 bases; nucleotides not matched to a gene: 3. Here the CDR3 reads CASNDRGGNQPQHF. The DNA of the CDR3 is TGTGCCAGCAACGACAGGGGGGGCAATCAGCCCCAGCATTTT.

The rearrangement links TRBV10-3 to TRBJ1-2, with D possibly TRBD1 on 5 matching bases. Trimming cost V 5 bases and J 11 bases, with 30 bases left between them. Germline CDR1 ENHRY, CDR2 SYGVKD. The CDR3 has 17 residues. The CDR3, as DNA: TGTGCCATCAGTCGAGGGGACGTCGGCTGGGGGGATATGCGGTACACCTTC. It translates to CAISRGDVGWGDMRYTF.

The genes are TRBV9 and TRBJ1-2; D is possibly TRBD1 (6 bases). This CDR3 has 16 amino acids. Trimming left V 0 bases short and J 1 base short, with 13 bases between. Germline lookup yields CDR1 SGDLS and CDR2 YYNGEE. CDR3 amino acids: CASSVAMSGVNYGYTF. CDR3 nucleotides: TGTGCCAGCAGCGTAGCGATGTCAGGGGTTAACTATGGCTACACCTTC.

J is TRBJ2-2 and V is TRBV5-1; D is possibly TRBD2 (6 bases). The ends were cut back, 1 base at V and 0 bases at J, with 13 bases in the middle. The CDR3 is made up of 17 amino acids. Germline CDR1 is SGHRS and CDR2 is YFSETQ. As DNA, the CDR3 is TGCGCCAGCAGCTTGAGCGGCGGGGTTGCGAACACCGGGGAGCTGTTTTTT. It specifies CASSLSGGVANTGELFF.

The CDR3 DNA reads as TGTGCCAGTAGTAGGACAGGGGAGCGGGCTGAAGCTTTCTTT. This encodes CASSRTGERAEAFF. J is TRBJ1-1 and V is TRBV19; 9 bases match TRBD1. J lost 6 bases, V lost 4 bases, and 6 bases had no gene match. Germline V gene sequence: CDR1 LNHDA, CDR2 SQIVND (reference sequence). This CDR3 spans 14 amino acids.

This rearrangement joins TRBV6-2 or TRBV6-3 to TRBJ2-3; 11 nucleotides line up with TRBD2. Germline values: CDR1 MNHEY, CDR2 SVGEGT. CDR3 length: 16 amino acids. Losses at the gene ends were 6 bases for V and 2 bases for J; bases not matched to a gene: 7. CDR3 DNA: TGTGCCAGCAGCCTCCGACTAGCGGGATTCACAGATACGCAGTATTTT. It yields the protein CASSLRLAGFTDTQYF.

The gene calls are TRBV27 and TRBJ1-5; D call uncertain. V lost 5 bases to trimming and J lost 3 bases, with 5 bases between them. The CDR3 length is 12 residues. Germline V gene sequence: CDR1 MNHEY, CDR2 SMNVEV (reference sequence). Here the CDR3 DNA reads TGTGCCAGCAGTGCCTACAATCAGCCCCAGCATTTT. Residues: CASSAYNQPQHF.

This clone was observed a handful of times. The rearrangement links TRBV10-3 to TRBJ2-1, with D possibly TRBD2 on 6 matching bases. Trimming stripped 0 bases from V and 6 bases from J, with 6 bases between. The CDR3 extends over 13 amino acids. In germline, CDR1 is ENHRY, CDR2 SYGVKD. CDR3 region: CAISESTSNEQFF. The CDR3 bases are TGTGCCATCAGTGAGTCGACTAGCAATGAGCAGTTCTTC.

This rearrangement joins TRBV30 to TRBJ2-7; 9 bases align to TRBD1. The CDR3 totals 13 residues. J gave up 6 bases and V 5 bases, and 8 bases lay outside the gene matches. Per the germline V gene, CDR1 is GTSNPN and CDR2 is SVGIG (reference sequence). The CDR3 bases are TGTGCCTGGCGTCGTACAGGGGGCGGCGAGCAGTACTTC. Its translation: CAWRRTGGGEQYF.

The chain couples TRBV9 to TRBJ2-7, with TRBD1 matching over 9 bases. Germline CDR1 and CDR2: SGDLS and YYNGEE. This CDR3 has 14 amino acids. J was trimmed by 4 bases and V by 0 bases; bases with no gene match: 2. The CDR3 bases are TGTGCCAGCAGCGTAGGGACAGGGGATTACGAGCAGTACTTC. Its protein is CASSVGTGDYEQYF. The whole variable domain, filled in from reference TRBV9 and TRBJ2-7, reads DSGVTQTPKHLITATGQRVTLRCSPRSGDLSVYWYQQSLDQGLQFLIQYYNGEERAKGNILERFSAQQFPDLHSELNLSSLELGDSALYFCASSVGTGDYEQYFGPGTRLTVT.

This chain uses TRBV9 with TRBJ2-3; D unclear. V was shortened by 0 bases and J by 2 bases, with 7 bases between the two germline ends. This CDR3 comprises 14 residues. In germline, CDR1 is SGDLS, CDR2 YYNGEE. The DNA of the CDR3 is TGTGCCAGCAGCGTAGCCCAGAACACAGATACGCAGTATTTT. It specifies CASSVAQNTDTQYF.

This chain uses TRBV7-9 with TRBJ1-2; no clear D. V lost 2 bases, J lost 6 bases, and 13 bases lay in between. CDR3 size: 14 residues. CDR1 and CDR2 from the germline V gene are SEHNR and FQNEAQ (reference sequence). The CDR3: CASSLIRSEHGYTF. CDR3 coding DNA: TGTGCCAGCAGCTTAATCCGCAGCGAGCATGGCTACACCTTC. Combining the CDR3 with reference TRBV7-9 and TRBJ1-2 gives the whole variable domain DTGVSQNPRHKITKRGQNVTFRCDPISEHNRLYWYRQTLGQGPEFLTYFQNEAQLEKSRLLSDRFSAERPKGSFSTLEIQRTEQGDSAMYLCASSLIRSEHGYTFGSGTRLTVV.

The V call is TRBV28, the J call TRBJ2-7, with 7 nucleotides matching TRBD1. Germline V gene sequence: CDR1 MDHEN, CDR2 SYDVKM. J gave up 3 bases and V 7 bases, and 18 bases lay outside the gene matches. CDR3 size: 17 residues. This chain's CDR3 is CASTDNLGAGGFYEQYF. The CDR3 bases are TGTGCCAGCACCGACAACCTCGGGGCAGGGGGTTTCTACGAGCAGTACTTC.

The V and J genes are TRBV14 and TRBJ2-7, with 15 bases identical to TRBD2. Germline V gene data show CDR1 as SGHDN and CDR2 as FVKESK. The CDR3 has 17 residues. V was clipped by 0 bases and J by 7 bases; unmatched bases: 7. The CDR3 nucleotides read TGTGCCAGCAGCCAAGATCGGGGGACTAGCGGGAGGCTAGAGCAGTACTTC. This codes for CASSQDRGTSGRLEQYF.